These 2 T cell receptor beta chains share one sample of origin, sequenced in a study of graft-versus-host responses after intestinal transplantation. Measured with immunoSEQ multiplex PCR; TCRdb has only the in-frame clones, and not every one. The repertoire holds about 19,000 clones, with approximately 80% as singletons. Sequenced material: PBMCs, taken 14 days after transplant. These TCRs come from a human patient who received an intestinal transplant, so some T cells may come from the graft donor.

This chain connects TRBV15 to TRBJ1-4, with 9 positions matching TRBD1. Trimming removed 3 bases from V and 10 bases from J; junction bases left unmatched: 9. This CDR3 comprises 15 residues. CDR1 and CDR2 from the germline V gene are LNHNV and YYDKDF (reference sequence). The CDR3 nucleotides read TGTGCCACCAGCAGTCAACAGGGGGCAGGGTCAAAACTGTTTTTT. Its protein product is CATSSQQGAGSKLFF.

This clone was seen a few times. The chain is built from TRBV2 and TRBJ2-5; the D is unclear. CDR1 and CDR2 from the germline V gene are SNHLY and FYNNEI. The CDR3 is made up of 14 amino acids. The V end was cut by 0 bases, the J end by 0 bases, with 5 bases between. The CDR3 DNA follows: TGTGCCAGCAGTGAAGCAACCTACCAAGAGACCCAGTACTTC. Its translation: CASSEATYQETQYF.